The 27 T cell receptor beta chains reported below all come from one sample, sequenced in a study of post-analysis software for immune sequencing data. Findings of the study overall: TRBV5-6, TRBV5-1 and TRBV20-1 belonged to a set of roughly 5 TRBV segments that were more frequent in patients than controls.

Prepared libraries of TCR beta cDNA carried unique molecular identifiers. MiXCR, applied by TCRdb to the PCR reads, yields one record per CDR3 protein. The sample shows roughly 430,000 distinct CDR3 sequences, less than 40% of them seen only once. For these TCRs, the target antigens are not known. The specimen was blood. The origin of the receptors is a girl aged 2-15 years with multiple sclerosis.

The chain carries TRBV13 and TRBJ1-2; TRBD1 aligns across 8 bases. Trimming removed 0 bases from V and 8 bases from J; junction bases left unmatched: 5. The length of the CDR3 is 14 residues. Germline CDR1 and CDR2: PRHDT and FYEKMQ (reference sequence). The CDR3 sequence: CASSLGSGGLGYTF. The CDR3 nucleotides read TGTGCCAGCAGCTTAGGTTCAGGGGGCCTGGGCTACACCTTC. Filled out from reference TRBV13 and TRBJ1-2, the complete variable domain reads AAGVIQSPRHLIKEKRETATLKCYPIPRHDTVYWYQQGPGQDPQFLISFYEKMQSDKGSIPDRFSAQQFSDYHSELNMSSLELGDSALYFCASSLGSGGLGYTFGSGTRLTVV.

The CDR3 here is CASSLTTGQGAGEQYF. The DNA of the CDR3 is TGTGCCAGCAGCTTAACCACGGGACAGGGGGCCGGCGAGCAGTACTTC. The chain combines TRBV7-3 with TRBJ2-7; 12 bases agree with TRBD1. J was trimmed by 6 bases and V by 0 bases; bases with no gene match: 6. Germline CDR1 and CDR2: SGHTA and FQGTGA. This CDR3 has 16 residues.

This clonotype was observed once. This sequence joins TRBV19 and TRBJ2-3; 10 nucleotides match TRBD2. Germline assignment: CDR1 LNHDA and CDR2 SQIVND (reference sequence). The trim removed 7 bases at V and 2 bases at J, leaving 9 bases unmatched. CDR3 size: 16 residues. CDR3 amino acids: CASKVAGGPSTDTQYF. Here the CDR3 DNA reads TGTGCCAGTAAGGTAGCGGGGGGACCCTCCACAGATACGCAGTATTTT. Drawing the rest from reference TRBV19 and TRBJ2-3, the complete variable domain is DGGITQSPKYLFRKEGQNVTLSCEQNLNHDAMYWYRQDPGQGLRLIYYSQIVNDFQKGDIAEGYSVSREKKESFPLTVTSAQKNPTAFYLCASKVAGGPSTDTQYFGPGTRLTVL.

This clonotype has more than one count but fewer than ten. V usage is TRBV29-1 and J usage is TRBJ1-5; D perhaps matches TRBD1 (6 bases). Germline-derived CDR1 and CDR2 are SQVTM and ANQGSEA. V lost 6 bases to trimming and J lost 4 bases, with 16 bases between them. This CDR3 has 14 amino acids. The CDR3 nucleotides are TGCAGCGTGTCGTCCTCGGGGGCAAATCAGCCCCAGCATTTT. Its protein is CSVSSSGANQPQHF.

This clonotype occurred a few times. The chain couples TRBV25-1 to TRBJ2-1; D may be TRBD1 (5 bases). Germline V gene data show CDR1 as MGHDK and CDR2 as SYGVNS. Trimming pared 1 base from V and 5 bases from J, leaving 18 bases between. The CDR3 length is 17 residues. The CDR3 DNA follows: TGTGCCAGCAGTGAATTACCCGACGACAGATTTAACAATGAGCAGTTCTTC. This translates into CASSELPDDRFNNEQFF.

The chain is built from TRBV6-5 and TRBJ1-2, with 7 bases that match TRBD1. CDR3 length: 16 residues. The germline gives CDR1 MNHEY, CDR2 SVGAGI. V shed 3 bases and J 4 bases; nucleotides not matched to a gene: 11. The DNA for the CDR3 is TGTGCCAGCAGTTATACTTTGACAGGGATAGGCTATGGCTACACCTTC. It codes for CASSYTLTGIGYGYTF.

This clonotype was recorded at least ten times. This sequence joins TRBV28 and TRBJ2-7, with TRBD1 matching 8 bases. The CDR3 contains 14 residues. Trimming at V came to 8 bases and at J to 5 bases, leaving 11 bases not matched to a gene. Germline V gene data show CDR1 as MDHEN and CDR2 as SYDVKM. CDR3 sequence (DNA): TGTGCCAGCTATGGGGCGGACAGGGCTCACGAGCAGTACTTC. It yields the protein CASYGADRAHEQYF.

This clonotype was seen many times. The genes are TRBV4-2 and TRBJ2-7, with unresolved D. Germline lookup yields CDR1 LGHNA and CDR2 YNFKEQ. V gave up 1 base and J gave up 3 bases, with 4 bases separating them. The CDR3 sequence is 12 residues long. CDR3 in DNA: TGTGCCAGCAGCCAAGTTAGCTACGAGCAGTACTTC. This encodes CASSQVSYEQYF.

This clonotype has at least ten counts. The chain combines TRBV7-9 with TRBJ2-1; D tentatively fits TRBD1 or TRBD2 (5 bases each). CDR3 length: 13 residues. The V end was cut by 7 bases, the J end by 11 bases, with 18 bases between. Germline CDR1 is SEHNR and CDR2 is FQNEAQ (reference sequence). The CDR3 region has the DNA TGTGCCAGCACAGCCCCTAACCCGGGACAGCAGTTCTTC. Amino acids: CASTAPNPGQQFF.

J is TRBJ2-7 and V is TRBV6-2 or TRBV6-3; D is undetermined. V lost 4 bases and J lost 0, with 13 bases in between. This CDR3 contains 15 residues. Germline CDR1 MNHEY, CDR2 SVGEGT. The CDR3, as DNA: TGTGCCAGCAGTTCCCCGACTGGGCACTCCTACGAGCAGTACTTC. Translation gives CASSSPTGHSYEQYF.

In this sample, this clonotype turned up a few times. This sequence joins TRBV25-1 and TRBJ2-1; D is ambiguous. Germline CDR1 and CDR2: MGHDK and SYGVNS. CDR3 size: 12 residues. V was pared by 2 bases and J by 5 bases, with 4 bases between. In DNA, the CDR3 is TGTGCCAGCAGTGAAGGGCACAATGAGCAGTTCTTC. Amino acid sequence: CASSEGHNEQFF.

The gene calls are TRBV5-1 and TRBJ2-5; D not certain. The CDR3 loop spans 15 amino acids. Germline values: CDR1 SGHRS, CDR2 YFSETQ. Between the trimmed V and J ends, which lost 0 bases and 7 bases, there was a span of 16 bases. As DNA, the CDR3 is TGCGCCAGCAGCTTGGCAGAGGCTACCCTCCCGACCCAGTACTTC. It codes for CASSLAEATLPTQYF.

The table lists this clonotype with a few counts. The chain links TRBV6-5 to TRBJ2-7; unclear D gene. Per the germline V gene, CDR1 is MNHEY and CDR2 is SVGAGI. CDR3 length equals 12 residues. The V gene lost 6 bases and the J gene lost 6 bases, with 12 bases spanning the gap. The CDR3 nucleotides read TGTGCCAGCAGCTTCAATTACGTCGAGCAGTACTTC. Translated: CASSFNYVEQYF.

The chain carries TRBV20-1 and TRBJ2-4; D gene unclear. The J call is in doubt because the DNA end fits TRBJ2-7 better. Germline CDR1 DFQATT, CDR2 SNEGSKA (reference sequence). This CDR3 contains 16 residues. The CDR3 is CSARSLGSVASYEQYF. In DNA form, the CDR3 reads TGCAGTGCTAGAAGTTTAGGGTCAGTAGCCAGCTACGAGCAGTACTTC.

There are a few counts of this clonotype. This chain joins TRBV4-2 and TRBJ1-2; 7 nucleotides align to TRBD1. The CDR3 has 16 amino acids. V lost 5 bases, J lost 5 bases, and 14 bases stayed unmatched. Germline-derived CDR1 and CDR2 are LGHNA and YNFKEQ. The CDR3 loop reads CASSVTTGAGLYGYTF. CDR3 DNA sequence: TGTGCCAGCAGCGTAACTACAGGGGCGGGTCTTTATGGCTACACCTTC.

The V gene is TRBV3-1, the J gene TRBJ2-4, with 8 bases identical to TRBD1. V was clipped by 4 bases and J by 0 bases; unmatched bases: 11. Germline assignment: CDR1 LGHDT and CDR2 YNNKEL (reference sequence). This CDR3 has 18 residues. The CDR3 reads CASSRPGTGNEAKNIQYF. CDR3 in DNA: TGTGCCAGCAGCCGTCCCGGGACAGGTAATGAAGCCAAAAACATTCAGTACTTC. Filled out from reference TRBV3-1 and TRBJ2-4, the complete variable domain reads DTAVSQTPKYLVTQMGNDKSIKCEQNLGHDTMYWYKQDSKKFLKIMFSYNNKELIINETVPNRFSPKSPDKAHLNLHINSLELGDSAVYFCASSRPGTGNEAKNIQYFGAGTRLSVL.

The V gene is TRBV6-5, the J gene TRBJ2-3; unclear D gene. Germline CDR1 is MNHEY and CDR2 is SVGAGI. This CDR3 has 14 residues. Between the trimmed V and J ends, which lost 4 bases and 2 bases, there was a span of 10 bases. CDR3 coding DNA: TGTGCCAGCAGTTCGAACCTGATCACAGATACGCAGTATTTT. Its protein is CASSSNLITDTQYF.

V is TRBV27 and J is TRBJ2-7; TRBD2 is a possible D gene (6 bases). CDR3 size: 16 residues. CDR1 and CDR2 from the germline V gene are MNHEY and SMNVEV (reference sequence). The V end was cut by 4 bases, the J end by 0 bases, with 16 bases between. The CDR3 protein is CASSSPSGTGSYEQYF. CDR3 in DNA: TGTGCCAGCAGTTCCCCCTCCGGGACTGGCTCCTACGAGCAGTACTTC.

This clonotype was observed a handful of times. V gene TRBV27 combines with J gene TRBJ1-1; no firm D call. CDR1 is MNHEY, CDR2 SMNVEV, per germline (reference sequence). Trimming shortened V by 8 bases and J by 0 bases, and 13 bases separated the two germline ends. CDR3 length equals 14 residues. The CDR3: CASAVIDLNTEAFF. The CDR3 nucleotides read TGTGCCAGCGCAGTTATAGATCTGAACACTGAAGCTTTCTTT.

This clonotype was seen only a few times. V gene TRBV7-9 combines with J gene TRBJ2-1; 13 nucleotides agree with TRBD2. V was clipped by 5 bases and J by 8 bases; unmatched bases: 12. The V gene's germline CDR1 is SEHNR and CDR2 FQNEAQ (reference sequence). This CDR3 contains 17 residues. The CDR3 reads CASSPRTSGSSLDEQFF. The CDR3 nucleotides are TGTGCCAGCAGCCCCAGGACTAGCGGGAGTAGTTTGGATGAGCAGTTCTTC.

The J gene is TRBJ2-1, the V gene TRBV7-8; TRBD1 aligns across 7 bases. The CDR3 covers 19 residues. Losses at the gene ends were 4 bases for V and 0 bases for J; bases not matched to a gene: 15. Germline CDR1 reads SGHVS; CDR2 reads FQNEAQ. The CDR3 spells CASSYEKQGRLSSYNEQFF. The CDR3 DNA sequence: TGTGCCAGCAGCTACGAAAAACAGGGGCGCCTTAGCTCCTACAATGAGCAGTTCTTC.

The rearrangement uses TRBV7-9 and TRBJ2-7; 10 nucleotides align to TRBD2. Trimming removed 0 bases from V and 8 bases from J; junction bases left unmatched: 7. This CDR3 region has 15 residues. From germline, CDR1 is SEHNR and CDR2 FQNEAQ (reference sequence). This chain's CDR3 is CASSLAPERGGQQYF. CDR3 nucleotides: TGTGCCAGCAGCTTAGCGCCAGAGCGGGGGGGACAGCAGTACTTC.

In this sample, this clonotype turned up a few times. This sequence joins TRBV11-3 and TRBJ2-1; D is uncertain. This CDR3 spans 15 amino acids. CDR1 is SGHNT, CDR2 YENEEA, per germline. The ends were cut back, 3 bases at V and 0 bases at J, with 9 bases in the middle. CDR3: CASSFTSPSYNEQFF. CDR3 DNA: TGTGCCAGCAGCTTCACAAGCCCCTCCTACAATGAGCAGTTCTTC.

The chain recombines TRBV29-1 with TRBJ2-1; D gene unclear. Germline CDR1 and CDR2: SQVTM and ANQGSEA. Trimming left V 2 bases short and J 8 bases short, with 13 bases between. This CDR3 comprises 13 residues. CDR3 DNA: TGCAGCGTTGAATTCCGGCTAGGCTATGAGCAGTTCTTC. Amino acid sequence: CSVEFRLGYEQFF.

The chain couples TRBV5-1 to TRBJ1-1; perhaps TRBD1 as D (6 bases). The V gene's germline CDR1 is SGHRS and CDR2 YFSETQ. The CDR3 consists of 15 residues. Trimming stripped 3 bases from V and 2 bases from J, with 14 bases between. CDR3 sequence (DNA): TGCGCCAGCAGCTCAGGGGCAGGGTATAACACTGAAGCTTTCTTT. This codes for CASSSGAGYNTEAFF. The entire variable domain, with the rest obtained from reference TRBV5-1 and TRBJ1-1, is as follows: KAGVTQTPRYLIKTRGQQVTLSCSPISGHRSVSWYQQTPGQGLQFLFEYFSETQRNKGNFPGRFSGRQFSNSRSEMNVSTLELGDSALYLCASSSGAGYNTEAFFGQGTRLTVV.

This clonotype occurred a few times. This sequence joins TRBV29-1 and TRBJ2-3; 8 bases are shared with TRBD1. V shed 3 bases and J 5 bases; nucleotides not matched to a gene: 10. The CDR3 is made up of 15 amino acids. Germline CDR1 SQVTM, CDR2 ANQGSEA. The CDR3 region is CSVERTGQGGDTQYF. The CDR3 DNA is TGCAGCGTTGAGCGGACAGGGCAAGGGGGAGATACGCAGTATTTT.

The genes are TRBV6-6 and TRBJ2-4; D call uncertain. The J call may be faulty, since TRBJ2-7 better matches the DNA end. CDR1 and CDR2 (germline): MNHNY, SVGAGI (reference sequence). The CDR3 spans 12 residues. CDR3 coding DNA: TGTGCCAGCAGTGACCAAACCTACGAGCAGTACTTC. Protein sequence: CASSDQTYEQYF.